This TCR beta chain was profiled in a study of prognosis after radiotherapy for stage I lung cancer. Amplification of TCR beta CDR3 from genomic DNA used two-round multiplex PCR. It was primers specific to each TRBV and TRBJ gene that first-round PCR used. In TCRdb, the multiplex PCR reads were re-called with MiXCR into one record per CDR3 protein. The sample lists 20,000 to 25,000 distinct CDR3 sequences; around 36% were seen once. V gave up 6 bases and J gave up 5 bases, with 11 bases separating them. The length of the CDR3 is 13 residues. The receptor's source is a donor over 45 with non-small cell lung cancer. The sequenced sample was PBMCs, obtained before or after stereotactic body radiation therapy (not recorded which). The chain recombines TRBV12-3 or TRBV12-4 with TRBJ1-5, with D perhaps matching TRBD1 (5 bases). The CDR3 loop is CASRQTVYQPQHF. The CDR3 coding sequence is TGTGCCAGCAGGCAGACAGTCTATCAGCCCCAGCATTTT.